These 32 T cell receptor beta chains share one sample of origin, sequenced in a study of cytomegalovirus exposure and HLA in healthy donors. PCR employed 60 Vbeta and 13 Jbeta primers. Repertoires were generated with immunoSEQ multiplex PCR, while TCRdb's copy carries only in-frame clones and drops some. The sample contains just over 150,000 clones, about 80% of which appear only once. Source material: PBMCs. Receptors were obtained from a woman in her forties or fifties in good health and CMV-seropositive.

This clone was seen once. The CDR3 DNA is TGTGCCAGCAGTTTATTCAACAGACGGACTGAAGCTTTCTTT. Protein: CASSLFNRRTEAFF. The chain recombines TRBV28 with TRBJ1-1; D remains ambiguous. Trimming pared 1 base from V and 5 bases from J, leaving 11 bases between. Per germline, CDR1 MDHEN and CDR2 SYDVKM. This CDR3 is built from 14 residues. Drawing the rest from reference TRBV28 and TRBJ1-1, the complete variable domain is DVKVTQSSRYLVKRTGEKVFLECVQDMDHENMFWYRQDPGLGLRLIYFSYDVKMKEKGDIPEGYSVSREKKERFSLILESASTNQTSMYLCASSLFNRRTEAFFGQGTRLTVV.

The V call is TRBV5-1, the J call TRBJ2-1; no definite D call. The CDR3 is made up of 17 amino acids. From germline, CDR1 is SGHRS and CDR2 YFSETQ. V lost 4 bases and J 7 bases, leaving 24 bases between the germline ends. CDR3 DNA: TGCGCCAGCAGCCTGGAGAGATCAAGGCTTGTACAGAATGAGCAGTTCTTC. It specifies CASSLERSRLVQNEQFF. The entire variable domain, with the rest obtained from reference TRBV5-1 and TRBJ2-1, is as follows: KAGVTQTPRYLIKTRGQQVTLSCSPISGHRSVSWYQQTPGQGLQFLFEYFSETQRNKGNFPGRFSGRQFSNSRSEMNVSTLELGDSALYLCASSLERSRLVQNEQFFGPGTRLTVL.

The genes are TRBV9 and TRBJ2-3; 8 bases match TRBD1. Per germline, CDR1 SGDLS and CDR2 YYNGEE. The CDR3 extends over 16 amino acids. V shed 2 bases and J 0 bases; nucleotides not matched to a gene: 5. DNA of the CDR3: TGTGCCAGCAGCGTCGCTCAGGGGGCTAGCACAGATACGCAGTATTTT. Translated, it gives CASSVAQGASTDTQYF.

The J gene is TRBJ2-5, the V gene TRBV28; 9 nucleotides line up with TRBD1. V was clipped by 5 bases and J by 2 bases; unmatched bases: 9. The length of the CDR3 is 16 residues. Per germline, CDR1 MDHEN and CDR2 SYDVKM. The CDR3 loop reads CASSLGTGRAQETQYF. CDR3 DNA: TGTGCCAGCAGTCTGGGGACAGGGAGGGCTCAAGAGACCCAGTACTTC.

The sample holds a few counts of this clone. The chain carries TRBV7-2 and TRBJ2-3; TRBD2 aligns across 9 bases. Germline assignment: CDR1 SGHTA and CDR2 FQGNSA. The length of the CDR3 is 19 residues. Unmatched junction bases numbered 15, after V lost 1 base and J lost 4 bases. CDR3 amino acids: CASSLGVIVGGRAADTQYF. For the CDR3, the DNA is TGTGCCAGCAGCTTAGGGGTTATCGTCGGCGGGAGGGCGGCAGATACGCAGTATTTT.

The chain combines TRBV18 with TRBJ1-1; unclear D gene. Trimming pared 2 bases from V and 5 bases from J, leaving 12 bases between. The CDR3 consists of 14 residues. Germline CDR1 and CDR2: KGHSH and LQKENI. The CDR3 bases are TGTGCCAGCTCACCAGTACGAGGGAGGACTGAAGCTTTCTTT. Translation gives CASSPVRGRTEAFF. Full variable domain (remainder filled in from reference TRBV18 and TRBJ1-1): NAGVMQNPRHLVRRRGQEARLRCSPMKGHSHVYWYRQLPEEGLKFMVYLQKENIIDESGMPKERFSAEFPKEGPSILRIQQVVRGDSAAYFCASSPVRGRTEAFFGQGTRLTVV.

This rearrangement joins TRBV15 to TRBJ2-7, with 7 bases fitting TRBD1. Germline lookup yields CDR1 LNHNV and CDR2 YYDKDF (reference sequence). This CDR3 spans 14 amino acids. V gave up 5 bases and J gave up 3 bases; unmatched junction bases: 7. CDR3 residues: CATSADRAVYEQYF. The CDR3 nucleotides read TGTGCCACCAGCGCCGACAGGGCTGTCTACGAGCAGTACTTC.

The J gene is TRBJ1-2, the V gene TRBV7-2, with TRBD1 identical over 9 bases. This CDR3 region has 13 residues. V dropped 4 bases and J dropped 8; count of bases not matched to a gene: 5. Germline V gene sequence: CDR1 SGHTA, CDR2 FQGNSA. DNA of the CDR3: TGTGCCAGCAGCTACCGACAGGGGGGAGGCTACACCTTC. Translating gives CASSYRQGGGYTF.

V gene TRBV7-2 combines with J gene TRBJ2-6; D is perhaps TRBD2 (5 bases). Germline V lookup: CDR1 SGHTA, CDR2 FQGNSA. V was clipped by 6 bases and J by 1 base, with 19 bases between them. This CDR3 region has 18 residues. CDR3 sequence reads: CASSLTYGMGSGANVLTF. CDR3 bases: TGTGCCAGCAGTCTAACCTACGGGATGGGATCTGGGGCCAACGTCCTGACTTTC. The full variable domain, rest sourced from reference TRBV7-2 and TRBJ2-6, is GAGVSQSPSNKVTEKGKDVELRCDPISGHTALYWYRQSLGQGLEFLIYFQGNSAPDKSGLPSDRFSAERTGGSVSTLTIQRTQQEDSAVYLCASSLTYGMGSGANVLTFGAGSRLTVL.

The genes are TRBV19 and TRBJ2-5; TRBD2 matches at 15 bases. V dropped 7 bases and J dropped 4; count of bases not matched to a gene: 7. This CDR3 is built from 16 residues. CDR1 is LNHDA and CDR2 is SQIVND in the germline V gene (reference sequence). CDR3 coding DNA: TGTGCCAGTACCCTTGGGGGACTAGCGGGAGGAGAGACCCAGTACTTC. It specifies CASTLGGLAGGETQYF.

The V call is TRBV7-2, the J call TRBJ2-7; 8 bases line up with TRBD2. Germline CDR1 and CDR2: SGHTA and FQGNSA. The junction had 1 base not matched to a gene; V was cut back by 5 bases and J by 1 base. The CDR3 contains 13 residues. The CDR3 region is CASSPSGSYEQYF. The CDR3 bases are TGTGCCAGCAGCCCTAGCGGGTCCTACGAGCAGTACTTC. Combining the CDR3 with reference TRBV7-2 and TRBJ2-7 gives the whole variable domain GAGVSQSPSNKVTEKGKDVELRCDPISGHTALYWYRQSLGQGLEFLIYFQGNSAPDKSGLPSDRFSAERTGGSVSTLTIQRTQQEDSAVYLCASSPSGSYEQYFGPGTRLTVT.

The DNA for the CDR3 is TGTGCCAGCAGTCTCGGACAGGACACTGAAGCTTTCTTT. Amino acid sequence: CASSLGQDTEAFF. The gene calls are TRBV27 and TRBJ1-1; 7 bases line up with TRBD1. The CDR3 covers 13 residues. Germline CDR1 is MNHEY and CDR2 is SMNVEV (reference sequence). J lost 3 bases, V lost 5 bases, and 3 bases had no gene match.

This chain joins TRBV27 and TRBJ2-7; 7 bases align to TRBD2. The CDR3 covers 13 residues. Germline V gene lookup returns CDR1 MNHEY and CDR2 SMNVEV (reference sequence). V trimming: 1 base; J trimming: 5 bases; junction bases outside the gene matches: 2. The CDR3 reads CASSLFAGDEQYF. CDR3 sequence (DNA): TGTGCCAGCAGTTTATTCGCGGGAGACGAGCAGTACTTC.

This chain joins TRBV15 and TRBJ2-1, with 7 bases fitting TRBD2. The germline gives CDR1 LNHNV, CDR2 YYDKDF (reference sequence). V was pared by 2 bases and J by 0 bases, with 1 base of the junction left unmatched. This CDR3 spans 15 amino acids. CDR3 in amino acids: CATSRQRDSYNEQFF. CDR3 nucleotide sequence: TGTGCCACCAGCAGACAGCGGGACTCCTACAATGAGCAGTTCTTC.

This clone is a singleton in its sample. CDR3 sequence (DNA): TGTGCCAGCAGCTTAGGTGACAGATCTCAGCCCCAGCATTTT. Its protein product is CASSLGDRSQPQHF. The J gene is TRBJ1-5, the V gene TRBV7-2, with D possibly TRBD1 on 5 matching bases. V was shortened by 1 base and J by 6 bases, with 10 bases between the two germline ends. Germline V CDR1 and CDR2: SGHTA, FQGNSA. This CDR3 comprises 14 residues.

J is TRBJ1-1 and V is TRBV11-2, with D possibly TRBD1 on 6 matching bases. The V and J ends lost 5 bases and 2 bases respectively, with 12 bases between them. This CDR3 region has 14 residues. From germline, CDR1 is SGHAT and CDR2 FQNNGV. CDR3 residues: CASSPRGGNTEAFF. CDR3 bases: TGTGCCAGCAGCCCTAGGGGGGGAAACACTGAAGCTTTCTTT. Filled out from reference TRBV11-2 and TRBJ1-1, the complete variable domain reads EAGVAQSPRYKIIEKRQSVAFWCNPISGHATLYWYQQILGQGPKLLIQFQNNGVVDDSQLPKDRFSAERLKGVDSTLKIQPAKLEDSAVYLCASSPRGGNTEAFFGQGTRLTVV.

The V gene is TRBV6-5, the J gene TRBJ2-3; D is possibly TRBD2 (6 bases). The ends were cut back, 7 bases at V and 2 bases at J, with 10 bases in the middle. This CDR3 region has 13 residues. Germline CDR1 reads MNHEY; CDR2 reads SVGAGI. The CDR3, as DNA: TGTGCCAGCACCCGGGACTCCACAGATACGCAGTATTTT. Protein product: CASTRDSTDTQYF.

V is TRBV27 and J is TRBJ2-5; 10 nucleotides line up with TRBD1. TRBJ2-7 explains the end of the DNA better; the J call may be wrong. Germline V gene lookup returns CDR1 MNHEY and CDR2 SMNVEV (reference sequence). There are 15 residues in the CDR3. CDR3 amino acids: CASRGLGTGAYEQYF. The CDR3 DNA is TGTGCCAGCAGGGGGTTGGGGACAGGGGCCTACGAGCAGTACTTC.

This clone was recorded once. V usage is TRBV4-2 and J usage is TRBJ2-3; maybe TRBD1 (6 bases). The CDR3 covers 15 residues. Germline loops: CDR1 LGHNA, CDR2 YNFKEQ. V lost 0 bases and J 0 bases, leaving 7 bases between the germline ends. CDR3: CASSQEGASTDTQYF. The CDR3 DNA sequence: TGTGCCAGCAGCCAAGAGGGGGCTAGCACAGATACGCAGTATTTT.

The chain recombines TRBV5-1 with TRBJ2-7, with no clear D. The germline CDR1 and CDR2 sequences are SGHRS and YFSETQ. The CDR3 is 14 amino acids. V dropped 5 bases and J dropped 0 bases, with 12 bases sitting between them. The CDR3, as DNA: TGCGCCAGCAGGCGCGACAAGAGCTCCTACGAGCAGTACTTC. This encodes CASRRDKSSYEQYF.

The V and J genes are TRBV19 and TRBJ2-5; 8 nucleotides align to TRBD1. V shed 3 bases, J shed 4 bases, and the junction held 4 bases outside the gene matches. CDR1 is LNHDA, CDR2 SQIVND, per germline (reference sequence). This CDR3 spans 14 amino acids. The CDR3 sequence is CASSIVDRAETQYF. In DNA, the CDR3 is TGTGCCAGTAGTATCGTGGACAGGGCAGAGACCCAGTACTTC.

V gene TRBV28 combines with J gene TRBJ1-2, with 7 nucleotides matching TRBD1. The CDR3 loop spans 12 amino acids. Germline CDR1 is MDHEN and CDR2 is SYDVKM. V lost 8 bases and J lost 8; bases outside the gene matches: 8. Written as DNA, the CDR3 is TGTGCCAGCCACACAGGGGCGGGGGGCTACACCTTC. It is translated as CASHTGAGGYTF.

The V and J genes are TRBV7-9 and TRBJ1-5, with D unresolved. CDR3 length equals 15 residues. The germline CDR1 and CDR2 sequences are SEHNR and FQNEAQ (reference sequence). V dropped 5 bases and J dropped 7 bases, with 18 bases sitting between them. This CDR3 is CASSPRGGIGQPQHF. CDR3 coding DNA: TGTGCCAGCAGCCCACGTGGAGGGATAGGACAGCCCCAGCATTTT. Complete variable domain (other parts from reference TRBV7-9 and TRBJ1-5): DTGVSQNPRHKITKRGQNVTFRCDPISEHNRLYWYRQTLGQGPEFLTYFQNEAQLEKSRLLSDRFSAERPKGSFSTLEIQRTEQGDSAMYLCASSPRGGIGQPQHFGDGTRLSIL.

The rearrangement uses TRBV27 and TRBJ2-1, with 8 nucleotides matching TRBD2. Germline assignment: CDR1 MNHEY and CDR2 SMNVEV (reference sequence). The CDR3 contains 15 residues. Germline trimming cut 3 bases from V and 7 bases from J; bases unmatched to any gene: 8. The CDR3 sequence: CASSFLAGGGNEQFF. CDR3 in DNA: TGTGCCAGCAGTTTCCTGGCGGGAGGAGGGAATGAGCAGTTCTTC.

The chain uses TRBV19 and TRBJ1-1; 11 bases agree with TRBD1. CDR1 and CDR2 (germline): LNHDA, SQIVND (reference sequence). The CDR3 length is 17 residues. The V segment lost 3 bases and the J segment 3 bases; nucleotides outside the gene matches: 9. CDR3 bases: TGTGCCAGTAGTATGGACAGGGGGCGTCTTGGGGACACTGAAGCTTTCTTT. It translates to CASSMDRGRLGDTEAFF. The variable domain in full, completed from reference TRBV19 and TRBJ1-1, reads DGGITQSPKYLFRKEGQNVTLSCEQNLNHDAMYWYRQDPGQGLRLIYYSQIVNDFQKGDIAEGYSVSREKKESFPLTVTSAQKNPTAFYLCASSMDRGRLGDTEAFFGQGTRLTVV.

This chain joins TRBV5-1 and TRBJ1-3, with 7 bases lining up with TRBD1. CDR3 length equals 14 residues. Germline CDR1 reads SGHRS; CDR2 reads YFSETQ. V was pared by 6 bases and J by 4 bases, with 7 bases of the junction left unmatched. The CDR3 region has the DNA TGCGCCAGCACCTCAGGAGGGGGCGGAAACACCATATATTTT. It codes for CASTSGGGGNTIYF.

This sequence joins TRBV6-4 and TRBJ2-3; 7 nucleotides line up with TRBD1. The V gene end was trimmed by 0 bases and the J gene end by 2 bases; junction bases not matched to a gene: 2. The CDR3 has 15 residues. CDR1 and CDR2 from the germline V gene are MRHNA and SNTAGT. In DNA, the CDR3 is TGTGCCAGCAGTGACTCAACAGGGGACACAGATACGCAGTATTTT. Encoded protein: CASSDSTGDTDTQYF.

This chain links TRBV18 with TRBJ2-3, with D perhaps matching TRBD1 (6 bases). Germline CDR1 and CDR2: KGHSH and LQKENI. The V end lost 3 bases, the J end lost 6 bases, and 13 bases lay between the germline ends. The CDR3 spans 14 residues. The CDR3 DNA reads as TGTGCCAGCTCACCCGTACAGGGTCCGGATACGCAGTATTTT. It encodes CASSPVQGPDTQYF.

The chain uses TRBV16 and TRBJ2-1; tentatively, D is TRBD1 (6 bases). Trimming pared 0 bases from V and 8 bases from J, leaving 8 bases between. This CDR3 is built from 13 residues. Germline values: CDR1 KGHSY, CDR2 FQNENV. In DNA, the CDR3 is TGTGCCAGCAGCCAATCTGGGGGCGATGAGCAGTTCTTC. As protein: CASSQSGGDEQFF.

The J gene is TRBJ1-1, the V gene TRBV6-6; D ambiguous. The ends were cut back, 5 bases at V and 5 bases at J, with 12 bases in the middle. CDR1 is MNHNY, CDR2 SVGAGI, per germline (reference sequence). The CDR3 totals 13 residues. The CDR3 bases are TGTGCCAGCAGTAAAGGACGGGGAACTGAAGCTTTCTTT. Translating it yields CASSKGRGTEAFF.

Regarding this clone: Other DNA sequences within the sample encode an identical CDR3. CDR3: CASSGRMSTDTQYF. For the CDR3, the DNA is TGTGCCAGCTCCGGCAGGATGAGCACAGATACGCAGTATTTT. The chain recombines TRBV2 with TRBJ2-3; D unresolved. The V gene's germline CDR1 is SNHLY and CDR2 FYNNEI. With 8 bases removed from V and 0 bases from J, the gap between germline ends came to 12 bases. CDR3 length equals 14 residues.

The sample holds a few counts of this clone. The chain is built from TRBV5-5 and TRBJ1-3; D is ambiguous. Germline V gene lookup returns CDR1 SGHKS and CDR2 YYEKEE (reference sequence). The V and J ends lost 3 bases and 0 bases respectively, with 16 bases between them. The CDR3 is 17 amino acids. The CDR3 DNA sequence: TGTGCCAGCAGCTCATTCGATCGGGAAAGCTCTGGAAACACCATATATTTT. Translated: CASSSFDRESSGNTIYF.